The rows below give T cell receptor beta chains drawn from one sample of a study of blood T cell repertoires in COVID-19. Sequencing used immunoSEQ multiplex PCR; TCRdb keeps in-frame clones, though not all of them. Here the sample spans more than 300,000 clones, nearly 90% being singletons. Sequenced material: peripheral blood. These receptors came from a middle-aged woman with COVID-19, enrolled during active disease. Both conserved end residues are part of each CDR3. D genes are given only for firm matches. Rows give clone size only sometimes, using once, few, many, or a class for an expanded clone.

d_gene: TRBD1; v_gene: TRBV23-1; j_gene: TRBJ1-2; abundance: .; CDR3nt: TGCGCCAGCAGGATCGGATCTGACAGGGCGGGCTACACCTTC; CDR3aa: CASRIGSDRAGYTF
d_gene: .; v_gene: TRBV28; j_gene: TRBJ1-5; abundance: .; CDR3nt: TGTGCCAGCCCCAATAGCAATCAGCCCCAGCATTTT; CDR3aa: CASPNSNQPQHF
d_gene: .; v_gene: TRBV7-9; j_gene: TRBJ2-5; abundance: .; CDR3nt: TGTGCCAGCAGCTCCGGGACTTACGTGGAGACCCAGTACTTC; CDR3aa: CASSSGTYVETQYF
d_gene: TRBD1; v_gene: TRBV7-2; j_gene: TRBJ1-5; abundance: .; CDR3nt: TGTGCCAGCAGCTCAGACAGGGCCCATCAGCCCCAGCATTTT; CDR3aa: CASSSDRAHQPQHF
d_gene: TRBD1; v_gene: TRBV3-1/TRBV3-2; j_gene: TRBJ2-3; abundance: .; CDR3nt: TGTGCCAGCAGCCAAGGGACAGGGAGAACAGATACGCAGTATTTT; CDR3aa: CASSQGTGRTDTQYF
d_gene: .; v_gene: TRBV5-3; j_gene: TRBJ2-1; abundance: .; CDR3nt: TGTGCCAGAAGCGGACTAGAGCAGTTCTTC; CDR3aa: CARSGLEQFF
d_gene: .; v_gene: TRBV24-1; j_gene: TRBJ2-7; abundance: .; CDR3nt: TGTGCCACCAGTGATGACAACAGTAGACCCTACGAGCAGTACTTC; CDR3aa: CATSDDNSRPYEQYF
d_gene: .; v_gene: TRBV9; j_gene: TRBJ2-2; abundance: .; CDR3nt: TGTGCCAGCAGCGTAGATAGCGCCAACACCGGGGAGCTGTTTTTT; CDR3aa: CASSVDSANTGELFF
d_gene: TRBD1; v_gene: TRBV7-2; j_gene: TRBJ2-3; abundance: .; CDR3nt: TGTGCCAGCAGCAAGGACAGGGGCACAGATACGCAGTATTTT; CDR3aa: CASSKDRGTDTQYF
d_gene: TRBD2; v_gene: TRBV3-1/TRBV3-2; j_gene: TRBJ2-1; abundance: .; CDR3nt: TGTGCCAGCAGCCAAGACGTTAGCGGGGGTGAGCAGTTCTTC; CDR3aa: CASSQDVSGGEQFF
d_gene: .; v_gene: TRBV7-2; j_gene: TRBJ2-7; abundance: .; CDR3nt: TGTGCCAGCAGCTTAGCGCCCTACTACGAGCAGTACTTC; CDR3aa: CASSLAPYYEQYF
d_gene: TRBD1; v_gene: TRBV28; j_gene: TRBJ1-2; abundance: .; CDR3nt: TGTGCCAGCAGGGGACAGAGCCTCTATGGCTACACCTTC; CDR3aa: CASRGQSLYGYTF
d_gene: .; v_gene: TRBV5-4; j_gene: TRBJ1-4; abundance: .; CDR3nt: TGTGCCAGCAGCTTAAAAGGGGGTAATGAAAAACTGTTTTTT; CDR3aa: CASSLKGGNEKLFF
d_gene: TRBD2; v_gene: TRBV5-1; j_gene: TRBJ2-3; abundance: .; CDR3nt: TGCGCCAGCAGCTTGGACCCTGTTAGTAGCGGGGTCGCGCAGTATTTT; CDR3aa: CASSLDPVSSGVAQYF
d_gene: .; v_gene: TRBV20-1; j_gene: TRBJ2-7; abundance: .; CDR3nt: TGCAGTGCTAGTGATGGAGCACCCTACGAGCAGTACTTC; CDR3aa: CSASDGAPYEQYF
d_gene: .; v_gene: TRBV7-2; j_gene: TRBJ1-5; abundance: .; CDR3nt: TGTGCCAGCAGTTTACTAGGGGGACATTTAGGTACCCAGCATTTT; CDR3aa: CASSLLGGHLGTQHF
d_gene: .; v_gene: TRBV29-1; j_gene: TRBJ1-1; abundance: .; CDR3nt: TGCAGCGCCTCGGGGGATAACACTGAAGCTTTCTTT; CDR3aa: CSASGDNTEAFF
d_gene: TRBD1; v_gene: TRBV28; j_gene: TRBJ2-5; abundance: once; CDR3nt: TGTGCCAGCAGTTCACTGGACAGGGTAATCGAGAGTGCCGGGCGAGAGACCCAGTACTTC; CDR3aa: CASSSLDRVIESAGRETQYF
d_gene: TRBD1; v_gene: TRBV3-1/TRBV3-2; j_gene: TRBJ2-3; abundance: .; CDR3nt: TGTGCCAGCAGCCCTCGAGGGACAGGGGACGGTACGCAGTATTTT; CDR3aa: CASSPRGTGDGTQYF
d_gene: .; v_gene: TRBV5-1; j_gene: TRBJ2-7; abundance: .; CDR3nt: TGCGCCAGCAGCTTGGAATTTACGCTGGCTTCCTACGAGCAGTACTTC; CDR3aa: CASSLEFTLASYEQYF
d_gene: TRBD1; v_gene: TRBV6-5; j_gene: TRBJ1-4; abundance: .; CDR3nt: TGTGCCAGCAGCATGACAGGGAATGATGAAAAACTGTTTTTT; CDR3aa: CASSMTGNDEKLFF
d_gene: TRBD1; v_gene: TRBV7-2; j_gene: TRBJ1-1; abundance: .; CDR3nt: TGTGCCAGCAGCTCCAGACAGGGGAGGATGGCTGAAGCTTTCTTT; CDR3aa: CASSSRQGRMAEAFF
d_gene: .; v_gene: TRBV30; j_gene: TRBJ2-1; abundance: .; CDR3nt: TGTGCCTGGGACAGTTACCTATACAATGAGCAGTTCTTC; CDR3aa: CAWDSYLYNEQFF
d_gene: TRBD2; v_gene: TRBV12-3/TRBV12-4; j_gene: TRBJ2-3; abundance: .; CDR3nt: TGTGCCAGCGGACTAGCGGGGGAAGATACGCAGTATTTT; CDR3aa: CASGLAGEDTQYF
d_gene: TRBD2; v_gene: TRBV7-3; j_gene: TRBJ2-5; abundance: once; CDR3nt: TGTGCCAGCAGCCCTTCTAGCGGGAGAGGGGAGGAGACCCAGTACTTC; CDR3aa: CASSPSSGRGEETQYF